Only a few counts were recorded for the clone carrying this T cell receptor (beta chain). Per the authors' pipeline: From reference gene primer amplification, estimates of nucleated cell counts were derived. TCRdb's copy holds only in-frame clones and misses some; the assay was immunoSEQ multiplex PCR. Clonal size and the V and J genes are those of that table, whereas D and trimming came from the DNA. The sample includes about 44,000 clones, over 70% of them seen just once. This specimen comes from a study of blood T cell repertoires in COVID-19. Overall study context: There were acute and convalescent COVID-19 samples, and they came from the United States, Italy and Spain. T cells, B-cell-depleted T cells, or PBMCs provided the cDNA or gDNA that served as material.

The CDR3 contains 13 residues. J lost 5 bases, V lost 4 bases, and 6 bases had no gene match. Germline loops: CDR1 SGHDT, CDR2 YYEEEE. The chain is built from TRBV5-6 and TRBJ2-7, with 7 bases that match TRBD1. The sequence derives from a woman aged 40-49 years with acute or convalescent COVID-19. Specimen: peripheral blood. The DNA for the CDR3 is TGTGCCAGCAGCGAAACAGGGGTGGACGAGCAGTACTTC. This encodes CASSETGVDEQYF.